The rows below give T cell receptor beta chains drawn from one sample of a study of blood T cell dynamics during melanoma immunotherapy. Repertoires were generated with immunoSEQ multiplex PCR, while TCRdb's copy carries only in-frame clones and drops some. The table records just under 6,000 clones, around 80% of them present only once. Sequenced here: blood, sampled from a patient treated with checkpoint blockade. The receptors come from a human donor with melanoma. Both conserved end residues are part of each CDR3. D genes are given only for firm matches. Where a row states a size, it is once, few, many or the class of an expanded clone; other rows omit it.

size,D,J,V,DNA,CDR3
.,TRBD2,TRBJ2-1,TRBV7-8,TGTGCCAGCAGCTTCGAGACCGGGACTAGCGGGAGGGTTGAGCAGTTCTTC,CASSFETGTSGRVEQFF
.,TRBD1,TRBJ2-7,TRBV11-2,TGTGCCAGCAGCAGGTTAAACGGGACAGGGACCTACGAGCAGTACTTC,CASSRLNGTGTYEQYF
.,.,TRBJ1-2,TRBV6-1,TGTGCCAGCAGTTCCCCTGGGGGTAATGGCTACACCTTC,CASSSPGGNGYTF
.,TRBD2,TRBJ2-7,TRBV6-5,TGTGCCAGCAGGTTGGGGGGGTCGGCCTACGAGCAGTACTTC,CASRLGGSAYEQYF
.,TRBD2,TRBJ2-3,TRBV5-4,TGTGCCAGCAGCTCCCGACTAGCGGACATGTCCTCTAGCACAGATACGCAGTATTTT,CASSSRLADMSSSTDTQYF
.,.,TRBJ2-7,TRBV29-1,TGCAGCGTTGAAGAACCCGGGACTCCCTCCTACGAGCAGTACTTC,CSVEEPGTPSYEQYF
.,.,TRBJ2-3,TRBV11-2,TGTGCCAGCAGCTTAGTAGGGTTCACAGATACGCAGTATTTT,CASSLVGFTDTQYF
.,.,TRBJ2-5,TRBV6-6,TGTGCCAGCAGTTACAGCGTGAGAGAGACCCAGTACTTC,CASSYSVRETQYF
few,.,TRBJ2-3,TRBV28,TGTGCCAGCAGTCGGGGCAGCCGTCCAGATACGCAGTATTTT,CASSRGSRPDTQYF
.,.,TRBJ2-1,TRBV7-6,TGTGCCAGCAGCCCAGGGGTCTACAATGAGCAGTTCTTC,CASSPGVYNEQFF
.,.,TRBJ1-1,TRBV30,TGTGCCTGGGGGACTTTTTTGAACACTGAAGCTTTCTTT,CAWGTFLNTEAFF
.,.,TRBJ1-2,TRBV4-2,TGTGCCAGCAGCCAAGAGGGGGGCCAGGCGATAGCTTATGGCTACACCTTC,CASSQEGGQAIAYGYTF
.,TRBD2,TRBJ2-5,TRBV7-9,TGTGCCAGCAGCCCCATAGCGGGAGGGGGGGGAGAGACCCAGTACTTC,CASSPIAGGGGETQYF
.,.,TRBJ1-1,TRBV5-1,TGTGCCAGCAGCCTAATTGCGAGGGGGATCACTGAAGCTTTCTTT,CASSLIARGITEAFF
.,.,TRBJ2-7,TRBV7-3,TGTGCCAGCAGCCTCCCCCCCTACGAGCAGTACTTC,CASSLPPYEQYF
.,.,TRBJ1-6,TRBV10-3,TGTGCCATCAGTGAGCGAACCTATAATTCACCCCTCCACTTT,CAISERTYNSPLHF
.,.,TRBJ1-4,TRBV5-1,TGCGCCAGCAGCTGGGGCCCAACAGGGAATGAAAAACTGTTTTTT,CASSWGPTGNEKLFF
once,.,TRBJ2-1,TRBV14,TGTGCCAGCAGCCAATTCCTCCGGGCTAGCGCTAACAATGAGCAGTTCTTC,CASSQFLRASANNEQFF
few,.,TRBJ1-1,TRBV5-6,TGTGCCAGCAGCTTGGGAGGCGGGATGAACACTGAAGCTTTCTTT,CASSLGGGMNTEAFF
once,TRBD1,TRBJ1-6,TRBV19,TGTGCCAGTAGTACCCCGGCAGGGGGAAATTCACCCCTCCACTTT,CASSTPAGGNSPLHF
.,TRBD1,TRBJ1-2,TRBV6-6,TGTGCCAGCAGTTACTCTGGACAGGGGGCGTGGGGCTACACCTTC,CASSYSGQGAWGYTF
.,TRBD1,TRBJ1-2,TRBV9,TGTGCCAGCAGCAACGACGGACAGGGGGATAGCTACACCTTC,CASSNDGQGDSYTF
.,TRBD1,TRBJ2-7,TRBV5-1,TGCGCCAGCAGCGGGGACAGGGGATCCTACGAGCAGTACTTC,CASSGDRGSYEQYF
.,.,TRBJ1-5,TRBV21-1,TGTGCCAGCAGTGTACCGGGACAGGGGTTTCAGCCCCAGCATTTT,CASSVPGQGFQPQHF
.,TRBD2,TRBJ2-7,TRBV5-4,TGTGCCAGCAGCTTGGTGGCTAGCGGGGAACCGGACCTCTTC,CASSLVASGEPDLF
.,.,TRBJ2-3,TRBV30,TGTGCCTGGAGCAGGGGCATCACAGATACGCAGTATTTT,CAWSRGITDTQYF
once,.,TRBJ1-2,TRBV15,TGTGCCACCAGCACCTCCACAGTTAACCGGGATGGCTACACCTTC,CATSTSTVNRDGYTF
few,TRBD1,TRBJ1-2,TRBV5-1,TGCGCCAGCAGCATAGGACAGGGCACGGATGGCTACACCTTC,CASSIGQGTDGYTF
few,TRBD2,TRBJ2-3,TRBV5-4,TGTGCCAGCAGCTTGGGGGGAGGGATGGGTGCTACGCAGTATTTT,CASSLGGGMGATQYF
.,.,TRBJ1-3,TRBV7-9,TGTGCCAGCTATTCGGGGGCCGCTGGAAACACCATATATTTT,CASYSGAAGNTIYF
.,.,TRBJ1-5,TRBV18,TGTGCCAGCTCACCATCGGGGGGCTCACAACCCCAGCATTTT,CASSPSGGSQPQHF
.,.,TRBJ1-3,TRBV13,TGTGCCAGCAGCTTACAGTCTGGAAACACCATATATTTT,CASSLQSGNTIYF
.,TRBD2,TRBJ2-1,TRBV15,TGTGCCACCAGCTCCGGACACCGGGGGGGCAATGAGCAGTTCTTC,CATSSGHRGGNEQFF
.,TRBD1,TRBJ1-2,TRBV5-4,TGTGCCAGCAGCTTGTCGGGACAGACTTACTATGGCTACACCTTC,CASSLSGQTYYGYTF
.,TRBD2,TRBJ2-7,TRBV5-1,TGCGCCAGCACCGTTACCGGGACTAGCATCGACGAGCAGTACTTC,CASTVTGTSIDEQYF
.,TRBD1,TRBJ2-1,TRBV7-8,TGTGCCAGCAGCGTAGCCGGGACAGGGTACTACAATGAGCAGTTCTTC,CASSVAGTGYYNEQFF
.,TRBD2,TRBJ2-1,TRBV4-2,TGTGCCAGCAGCCCGACTAGCGTAACCTACAATGAGCAGTTCTTC,CASSPTSVTYNEQFF
.,.,TRBJ1-5,TRBV5-6,TGTGCCAGCAGGTTAGCGGGTAGTCAGCCCCAGCATTTT,CASRLAGSQPQHF
few,TRBD1,TRBJ2-5,TRBV7-9,TGTGCCAGCAGCCAGACGACAGGGGGACCCCAAGAGACCCAGTACTTC,CASSQTTGGPQETQYF
.,TRBD2,TRBJ2-1,TRBV7-8,TGTGCCAGCAGCGACTGGCGGGAGCACAATGAGCAGTTCTTC,CASSDWREHNEQFF
.,TRBD1,TRBJ2-7,TRBV11-2,TGTGCCAGCAGTTTACAGGGGGCCCCTATCTACGAGCAGTACTTC,CASSLQGAPIYEQYF
.,TRBD1,TRBJ1-2,TRBV19,TGTGCCAGTAGTATAGCACAGGGGGCAAGCTATGGCTACACCTTC,CASSIAQGASYGYTF
.,TRBD1,TRBJ2-2,TRBV30,TGTGCCTGGAGCACCGGGACAGGGAACACCGGGGAGCTGTTTTTT,CAWSTGTGNTGELFF
.,.,TRBJ2-6,TRBV5-1,TGCGCCAGCAGCTTGGCGGGCACCGGGGCCAACGTCCTGACTTTC,CASSLAGTGANVLTF
.,.,TRBJ2-7,TRBV7-3,TGTGCCACATTCTTGCCGGGGGGCCTGACTAACTACGAGCAGTACTTC,CATFLPGGLTNYEQYF
.,.,TRBJ2-6,TRBV10-1,TGCGCCAGCAGTTTGTTGCGGATCGCACAAAGTCGGGCCAACGTCCTGACTTTC,CASSLLRIAQSRANVLTF
few,.,TRBJ1-1,TRBV6-5,TGTGCCAGCATTGCACCGGGAGGCCTAACTGAAGCTTTCTTT,CASIAPGGLTEAFF
.,.,TRBJ2-2,TRBV15,TGTGCCACCAGCAGAGGGGGTGCAGGGGTGTCCGGGGAGCTGTTTTTT,CATSRGGAGVSGELFF
.,TRBD1,TRBJ1-2,TRBV12-5,TGTGCTAGTGGTTTGGGCGCGACGACAGGGGGGCCAGACGCCTTC,CASGLGATTGGPDAF
.,TRBD2,TRBJ2-1,TRBV27,TGTGCCAGCAGTTCGACTAGCGGGAGAAGGAATGAGCAGTTCTTC,CASSSTSGRRNEQFF
few,.,TRBJ1-2,TRBV9,TGTGCCAGCAGCGCACCGAAAGAGACAGGAGGGTATGGCTACACCTTC,CASSAPKETGGYGYTF
.,TRBD1,TRBJ2-7,TRBV7-2,TGTGCCAGCAGCCCGTGGGACAGACCCTACGAGCAGTACTTC,CASSPWDRPYEQYF
.,.,TRBJ2-4,TRBV30,TGTGCCTGGAGTGTGGGGGGGCTACTAGCCAAAAACATTCAGTACTTC,CAWSVGGLLAKNIQYF
few,TRBD2,TRBJ2-3,TRBV27,TGTGCCAGCAGGAAGGGCGGGGGGCCGAACACAGATACGCAGTATTTT,CASRKGGGPNTDTQYF
once,.,TRBJ1-3,TRBV30,TGTGCCTGGAGTCCCCCCGCAGGGTCAGGGGGAAACACCATATATTTT,CAWSPPAGSGGNTIYF
.,TRBD1,TRBJ1-5,TRBV9,TGTGCCAGCAGCGCGGGACAGGGTTTCAGCAATCAGCCCCAGCATTTT,CASSAGQGFSNQPQHF
.,.,TRBJ2-3,TRBV15,TGTGCCACCAGCAACGGAGCGGTCACAGATACGCAGTATTTT,CATSNGAVTDTQYF
.,TRBD1,TRBJ1-1,TRBV9,TGTGCCAGCAGCACCGGACAGGGAGTGAACACTGAAGCTTTCTTT,CASSTGQGVNTEAFF
.,.,TRBJ2-1,TRBV19,TGTGCCAGTAGTTCCTCATTGGGGGGTGAGCAGTTCTTC,CASSSSLGGEQFF
.,TRBD1,TRBJ1-3,TRBV14,TGTGCCAGCAGCCTAGGACAGGGCGGATTTATCCGTAACACCATATATTTT,CASSLGQGGFIRNTIYF